These 15 T cell receptor beta chains originate from one sample sequenced in a study of human T cells and chemical hapten exposure. TCRdb processed the RACE reads anew with MiXCR; each CDR3 protein has one entry. Found here are more than 300,000 distinct CDR3 sequences, around 5.5% of them singletons; the top ten hold under 9.5%. Described time point: pre-sensitization, week 0. Documented treatment: therapeutic diphenylcyclopropenone sensitization with weekly scalp DPC. The specimen comprised whole blood, sampled in connection with sensitization to the hapten diphenylcyclopropenone (DPC). All receptors derive from a woman in her late teens or twenties with alopecia areata. Some clones in this sample may be carry-over from other donors' samples.

This clonotype was seen at least ten times. J is TRBJ2-1 and V is TRBV24-1; 10 bases fit TRBD2. Germline lookup yields CDR1 KGHDR and CDR2 SFDVKD. The V gene end was trimmed by 0 bases and the J gene end by 4 bases; junction bases not matched to a gene: 8. The CDR3 sequence is 18 residues long. The CDR3 reads CATSDLPKRGGWYNEQFF. CDR3 sequence (DNA): TGTGCCACCAGTGATTTGCCTAAGCGGGGGGGATGGTACAATGAGCAGTTCTTC.

V and J are TRBV10-3 and TRBJ1-1, with 7 bases that match TRBD1. Germline values: CDR1 ENHRY, CDR2 SYGVKD. The CDR3 consists of 17 residues. J was trimmed by 0 bases and V by 3 bases; bases with no gene match: 10. CDR3 bases: TGTGCCATCAGTGATCGGCAGGGGGGGAAAATGAACACTGAAGCTTTCTTT. The encoded protein is CAISDRQGGKMNTEAFF.

The chain carries TRBV24-1 and TRBJ2-2; no clear D gene. This CDR3 region has 12 residues. V lost 7 bases, J lost 4 bases, and 6 bases lay in between. CDR1 KGHDR and CDR2 SFDVKD come from the germline V gene. The CDR3 sequence: CATRDSTGELFF. Here the CDR3 DNA reads TGTGCCACCAGAGATAGCACCGGGGAGCTGTTTTTT.

This clonotype was observed a handful of times. The chain uses TRBV9 and TRBJ2-1; 9 nucleotides match TRBD1. The V gene end was trimmed by 0 bases and the J gene end by 9 bases; junction bases not matched to a gene: 7. The CDR3 is made up of 15 amino acids. Germline values: CDR1 SGDLS, CDR2 YYNGEE. CDR3: CASSVATGGMGEQFF. The DNA of the CDR3 is TGTGCCAGCAGCGTAGCAACAGGGGGCATGGGTGAGCAGTTCTTC.

The V call is TRBV7-2, the J call TRBJ2-5; D not certain. V was trimmed by 1 base and J by 3 bases, leaving 9 bases between them. The CDR3 is 14 residues long. CDR1 and CDR2 from the germline V gene are SGHTA and FQGNSA. Here the CDR3 reads CASSLERRKETQYF. The CDR3 nucleotides are TGTGCCAGCAGCTTAGAACGCCGGAAAGAGACCCAGTACTTC.

This clonotype was counted between two and nine times. The chain is built from TRBV5-6 and TRBJ2-1; tentative D call: TRBD1 (5 bases). V lost 6 bases and J lost 10, with 14 bases in between. The germline gives CDR1 SGHDT, CDR2 YYEEEE. The CDR3 consists of 12 residues. CDR3 loop: CASNHAGIEQFF. The DNA of the CDR3 is TGTGCCAGCAACCACGCAGGGATAGAGCAGTTCTTC. Looking up the rest from reference TRBV5-6 and TRBJ2-1 gives the full variable domain: DAGVTQSPTHLIKTRGQQVTLRCSPKSGHDTVSWYQQALGQGPQFIFQYYEEEERQRGNFPDRFSGHQFPNYSSELNVNALLLGDSALYLCASNHAGIEQFFGPGTRLTVL.

This clonotype has just a few counts. The rearrangement uses TRBV4-2 and TRBJ2-7, with D possibly being TRBD2 (6 bases). Germline CDR1 and CDR2: LGHNA and YNFKEQ. The V and J ends lost 0 bases and 3 bases respectively, with 12 bases between them. The CDR3 length is 15 residues. CDR3 amino acids: CASSQEEEGHYEQYF. The CDR3, as DNA: TGTGCCAGCAGCCAAGAGGAGGAGGGGCACTACGAGCAGTACTTC.

By share, this clonotype counts as medium-sized (0.01 to 0.1%). The V gene is TRBV12-3 or TRBV12-4, the J gene TRBJ2-3; TRBD2 aligns across 10 bases. The CDR3 spans 15 residues. V gave up 5 bases and J gave up 0 bases; unmatched junction bases: 2. CDR3 coding DNA: TGTGCCAGCAGTCGGACTAGCGGTAGCACAGATACGCAGTATTTT. Residues: CASSRTSGSTDTQYF.

This clonotype was seen a handful of times. The chain joins TRBV3-1 to TRBJ2-3; a possible D gene is TRBD2 (6 bases). Trimming left V 10 bases short and J 2 bases short, with 13 bases between. This CDR3 is 13 amino acids long. Germline loops: CDR1 LGHDT, CDR2 YNNKEL (reference sequence). The CDR3 spells CATRGAYTDTQYF. The CDR3 bases are TGTGCCACACGCGGGGCATACACAGATACGCAGTATTTT.

This clonotype turned up a few times. The chain uses TRBV4-3 and TRBJ2-7, with 9 bases fitting TRBD1. J lost 5 bases, V lost 1 base, and 6 bases had no gene match. The CDR3 is 15 residues long. CDR1 LGHNA and CDR2 YSLEER come from the germline V gene. The CDR3 coding sequence is TGCGCCAGCAGCCAAGTTAGGGACAGGGTAAACGAGCAGTACTTC. Translation gives CASSQVRDRVNEQYF.

The chain combines TRBV11-2 with TRBJ2-5, with 10 positions matching TRBD2. The V and J ends lost 5 bases and 5 bases, in that order; junction bases with no gene match: 8. CDR1 is SGHAT, CDR2 FQNNGV, per germline. This CDR3 spans 15 amino acids. CDR3 coding DNA: TGTGCCAGCAGCCCAAGCGGGGGGGCCCTGGAGACCCAGTACTTC. Its protein product is CASSPSGGALETQYF.

Only a few counts were recorded for this clonotype. As DNA, the CDR3 is TGTGCCAGCAGCGTAGATGAGGGTCAGCCCCAGCATTTT. Amino acid sequence: CASSVDEGQPQHF. The chain joins TRBV9 to TRBJ1-5; no reliable D call. Germline lookup yields CDR1 SGDLS and CDR2 YYNGEE. V lost 0 bases, J lost 6 bases, and 7 bases lay in between. This CDR3 region has 13 residues.

This clonotype was seen at least ten times. The chain employs TRBV7-9 and TRBJ2-3; TRBD2 might be the D (5 bases). Trimming stripped 5 bases from V and 1 base from J, with 13 bases between. CDR1 and CDR2 from the germline V gene are SEHNR and FQNEAQ (reference sequence). The CDR3 runs 15 residues. This CDR3 is CASSPKSGGTDTQYF. DNA for the CDR3: TGTGCCAGCAGCCCTAAGTCCGGGGGCACAGATACGCAGTATTTT. Variable domain in full (rest from reference TRBV7-9 and TRBJ2-3): DTGVSQNPRHKITKRGQNVTFRCDPISEHNRLYWYRQTLGQGPEFLTYFQNEAQLEKSRLLSDRFSAERPKGSFSTLEIQRTEQGDSAMYLCASSPKSGGTDTQYFGPGTRLTVL.

This chain uses TRBV16 with TRBJ1-3; D is unresolved. V lost 2 bases and J lost 0, with 8 bases in between. Germline V gives CDR1 KGHSY, CDR2 FQNENV. The CDR3 runs to 15 residues. This CDR3 is CASSQGRHSGNTIYF. The CDR3, as DNA: TGTGCCAGCAGCCAAGGCAGACACTCTGGAAACACCATATATTTT.

This clonotype was seen more than once but under ten times. This chain connects TRBV12-3 or TRBV12-4 to TRBJ2-1, with D uncertain. Trimming removed 3 bases from V and 0 bases from J, with 9 bases in between. The CDR3 totals 15 residues. CDR3 sequence (DNA): TGTGCCAGCAGTTTGTACTGGAGCTCCTACAATGAGCAGTTCTTC. It is translated as CASSLYWSSYNEQFF.